These 27 T cell receptor beta chains came from one sample sequenced in a study of T cells in localized non-small cell lung cancer. The table came from immunoSEQ multiplex PCR; TCRdb's copy has only in-frame clones and leaves some out. The profile shows tens of thousands of clones, 84% of them singletons. The sequencing used peripheral blood, collected before any cancer treatment. The receptors were gathered from an older female donor with stage I lung adenocarcinoma.

This chain joins TRBV7-3 and TRBJ2-3; no reliable D call. Germline values: CDR1 SGHTA, CDR2 FQGTGA. With 2 bases removed from V and 3 bases from J, the gap between germline ends came to 9 bases. The CDR3 has 14 residues. CDR3 loop: CASSLQHQTDTQYF. CDR3 sequence (DNA): TGTGCCAGCAGCTTACAGCACCAAACAGATACGCAGTATTTT.

The chain carries TRBV20-1 and TRBJ1-2; TRBD1 aligns across 7 bases. Per germline, CDR1 DFQATT and CDR2 SNEGSKA (reference sequence). The CDR3 has 11 amino acids. V shed 4 bases and J 4 bases; nucleotides not matched to a gene: 0. CDR3 region: CSATGGYGYTF. CDR3 sequence (DNA): TGCAGTGCTACAGGGGGCTATGGCTACACCTTC.

The rearrangement joins TRBV19 to TRBJ2-7; D is possibly TRBD1 (6 bases). The V gene lost 8 bases and the J gene lost 3 bases, with 11 bases spanning the gap. Germline V gene sequence: CDR1 LNHDA, CDR2 SQIVND (reference sequence). The CDR3 runs 12 residues. The CDR3: CASREQGYEQYF. The CDR3 region has the DNA TGTGCCAGTCGTGAACAGGGCTACGAGCAGTACTTC.

Regarding this clone: This same CDR3 is encoded by further DNA sequences in the sample. The chain is built from TRBV6-1 and TRBJ2-5; D may be TRBD1 or TRBD2 (6 bases each). CDR1 and CDR2 from the germline V gene are MNHNS and SASEGT. The CDR3 has 14 amino acids. V was clipped by 2 bases and J by 6 bases, with 13 bases between them. CDR3 residues: CASSESRGGQTQYF. The CDR3 region has the DNA TGTGCCAGCAGTGAATCCAGGGGAGGTCAGACCCAGTACTTC.

The V and J genes are TRBV10-3 and TRBJ1-1; D is unresolved. The CDR3 runs to 11 residues. V lost 4 bases and J lost 3, with 3 bases in between. Germline assignment: CDR1 ENHRY and CDR2 SYGVKD. The CDR3 is CAISGYTEAFF. The CDR3 DNA reads TGTGCCATCAGTGGTTACACTGAAGCTTTCTTT.

The chain links TRBV5-1 to TRBJ2-2, with no clear D. The CDR3 extends over 13 amino acids. Germline lookup yields CDR1 SGHRS and CDR2 YFSETQ. The germline V and J ends were trimmed by 7 bases and 3 bases, with 10 bases remaining between them. CDR3 sequence (DNA): TGCGCCAGCGGAAGGGTGGACACCGGGGAGCTGTTTTTT. It specifies CASGRVDTGELFF.

The V call is TRBV7-6, the J call TRBJ2-3; 8 positions agree with TRBD2. This CDR3 has 16 residues. Germline lookup yields CDR1 SGHVS and CDR2 FNYEAQ. The J segment lost 4 bases and the V segment lost 2 bases, leaving 8 bases of the junction unmatched. Written as DNA, the CDR3 is TGTGCCAGCAGCTTACAACCGGGAGGGCCTCCAGATACGCAGTATTTT. It specifies CASSLQPGGPPDTQYF.

The gene calls are TRBV5-1 and TRBJ2-5; D is possibly TRBD1 or TRBD2 (5 bases each). Trimming took 4 bases from V and 1 from J, leaving 11 bases between them. CDR1 and CDR2 from the germline V gene are SGHRS and YFSETQ. The CDR3 sequence is 14 residues long. This CDR3 reads CASSRGWGQETQYF. CDR3 nucleotide sequence: TGCGCCAGCAGCCGGGGCTGGGGCCAAGAGACCCAGTACTTC.

The chain couples TRBV5-1 to TRBJ2-3, with D unresolved. Germline CDR1 reads SGHRS; CDR2 reads YFSETQ. V lost 0 bases, J lost 0 bases, and 8 bases lay in between. The CDR3 is 15 residues long. The CDR3 region has the DNA TGCGCCAGCAGCTTGGTCGGAACTAGCACAGATACGCAGTATTTT. This translates into CASSLVGTSTDTQYF.

The chain has TRBV11-3 and TRBJ2-1; D unresolved. The CDR3 spans 12 residues. V shed 4 bases and J shed 5 bases, with 6 bases lying between them. The germline V gene has CDR1 SGHNT and CDR2 YENEEA. Here the CDR3 reads CASSSRHNEQFF. The CDR3 DNA is TGTGCCAGCAGCTCCAGGCACAATGAGCAGTTCTTC.

The CDR3: CASSRRQGFDEQYF. The CDR3 coding sequence is TGTGCCAGCAGCCGTCGACAGGGTTTCGACGAGCAGTACTTC. The V gene is TRBV7-9, the J gene TRBJ2-7; 7 bases line up with TRBD1. J lost 5 bases, V lost 5 bases, and 9 bases had no gene match. This CDR3 comprises 14 residues. Germline values: CDR1 SEHNR, CDR2 FQNEAQ (reference sequence).

This chain links TRBV19 with TRBJ2-5; the match to TRBD2 covers 16 bases. Per germline, CDR1 LNHDA and CDR2 SQIVND (reference sequence). CDR3 length: 17 residues. Trimming took 6 bases from V and 4 from J; bases not matched to a gene: 8. The CDR3: CASREGLAGGGRETQYF. CDR3 nucleotides: TGTGCCAGTAGGGAGGGACTAGCGGGAGGGGGACGAGAGACCCAGTACTTC.

The chain employs TRBV6-4 and TRBJ2-7; possibly TRBD2 for D (6 bases). V lost 6 bases, J lost 4 bases, and 13 bases lay in between. Germline V gives CDR1 MRHNA, CDR2 SNTAGT. The CDR3 runs 13 residues. CDR3 region: CASSRESGYEQYF. The DNA of the CDR3 is TGTGCCAGCAGCCGGGAGTCGGGGTACGAGCAGTACTTC.

The V and J genes are TRBV2 and TRBJ2-7, with unresolved D. Germline V CDR1 and CDR2: SNHLY, FYNNEI. V shed 5 bases and J shed 0 bases, with 5 bases lying between them. There are 12 residues in the CDR3. The CDR3 spells CASSRSSYEQYF. For the CDR3, the DNA is TGTGCCAGCAGTCGGAGCTCCTACGAGCAGTACTTC.

The chain recombines TRBV19 with TRBJ1-5; D is possibly TRBD1 (5 bases). Between the trimmed V and J ends, which lost 5 bases and 16 bases, there was a span of 21 bases. This CDR3 is 13 amino acids long. Per germline, CDR1 LNHDA and CDR2 SQIVND (reference sequence). CDR3 DNA sequence: TGTGCCAGTAGTCCCTTTGACTCGCTTGGGGGTCATTTT. Its translation: CASSPFDSLGGHF.

The chain couples TRBV2 to TRBJ1-1, with a weak D call TRBD1 (5 bases). V dropped 6 bases and J dropped 3 bases, with 5 bases sitting between them. CDR3 length equals 11 residues. CDR1 is SNHLY and CDR2 is FYNNEI in the germline V gene. The CDR3 DNA reads TGTGCCAGCAGCAGGGACACTGAAGCTTTCTTT. Its translation: CASSRDTEAFF.

The genes are TRBV28 and TRBJ2-7, with D tentatively TRBD1 (5 bases). The CDR3 has 14 residues. Trimming cost V 4 bases and J 3 bases, with 13 bases left between them. Germline V gives CDR1 MDHEN, CDR2 SYDVKM. The CDR3 nucleotides are TGTGCCAGCAGTTGGGAAGGGGCTGTCTACGAGCAGTACTTC. This translates into CASSWEGAVYEQYF.

This chain connects TRBV5-6 to TRBJ1-5; TRBD1 matches at 11 bases. The CDR3 consists of 18 residues. The germline gives CDR1 SGHDT, CDR2 YYEEEE. With V trimmed by 4 bases and J by 2 bases, 11 bases remained unmatched. The CDR3 protein is CASSHRDRGSYGNQPQHF. DNA for the CDR3: TGTGCCAGCAGCCACCGGGACAGGGGGTCGTATGGCAATCAGCCCCAGCATTTT.

V is TRBV7-2 and J is TRBJ2-3, with TRBD2 matching 7 bases. V trimming: 4 bases; J trimming: 3 bases; junction bases outside the gene matches: 10. The CDR3 runs 16 residues. The germline gives CDR1 SGHTA, CDR2 FQGNSA. The CDR3 is CASSSQAGVRTDTQYF. In nucleotides, the CDR3 is TGTGCCAGCAGCTCACAGGCGGGGGTCCGAACAGATACGCAGTATTTT. The full variable domain, in which reference TRBV7-2 and TRBJ2-3 provide the parts outside the CDR3, is GAGVSQSPSNKVTEKGKDVELRCDPISGHTALYWYRQSLGQGLEFLIYFQGNSAPDKSGLPSDRFSAERTGGSVSTLTIQRTQQEDSAVYLCASSSQAGVRTDTQYFGPGTRLTVL.

The chain is built from TRBV6-5 and TRBJ1-2; TRBD1 aligns across 10 bases. V shed 0 bases and J 5 bases; nucleotides not matched to a gene: 3. This CDR3 has 15 amino acids. CDR1 and CDR2 from the germline V gene are MNHEY and SVGAGI. Written as DNA, the CDR3 is TGTGCCAGCAGTTACTCGGGACAGGGGCGATATGGCTACACCTTC. Protein product: CASSYSGQGRYGYTF.

The chain uses TRBV5-1 and TRBJ2-7, with TRBD1 matching over 7 bases. The CDR3 loop spans 14 amino acids. V shed 4 bases and J 7 bases; nucleotides not matched to a gene: 11. The germline gives CDR1 SGHRS, CDR2 YFSETQ. The CDR3 DNA is TGCGCCAGCAGCACACTGGACCTGACAGGGGAGCAGTACTTC. It specifies CASSTLDLTGEQYF. Full variable domain (missing parts from reference TRBV5-1 and TRBJ2-7): KAGVTQTPRYLIKTRGQQVTLSCSPISGHRSVSWYQQTPGQGLQFLFEYFSETQRNKGNFPGRFSGRQFSNSRSEMNVSTLELGDSALYLCASSTLDLTGEQYFGPGTRLTVT.

The J gene is TRBJ1-2, the V gene TRBV29-1; possibly TRBD1 for D (6 bases). The CDR3 is made up of 12 amino acids. Between the trimmed V and J ends, which lost 7 bases and 2 bases, there was a span of 11 bases. The germline V gene encodes CDR1 SQVTM and CDR2 ANQGSEA. CDR3 bases: TGCAGCGCCAAAACAGGGAACTATGGCTACACCTTC. Translating it yields CSAKTGNYGYTF.

The V call is TRBV15, the J call TRBJ2-6; 9 bases agree with TRBD1. CDR1 LNHNV and CDR2 YYDKDF come from the germline V gene (reference sequence). With 5 bases clipped from V and 3 bases from J, the junction kept 11 bases outside the gene matches. This CDR3 is built from 18 residues. The CDR3 DNA sequence: TGTGCCACCAGCGGGGACCCGGACAGGGGAGTTGGGGCCAACGTCCTGACTTTC. Translation gives CATSGDPDRGVGANVLTF.

The chain combines TRBV4-2 with TRBJ2-4, with D hard to call. V was shortened by 3 bases and J by 9 bases, with 9 bases between the two germline ends. The CDR3 has 12 residues. Per germline, CDR1 LGHNA and CDR2 YNFKEQ. CDR3 region: CASSQALGIQYF. CDR3 in DNA: TGTGCCAGCAGCCAGGCCTTGGGCATTCAGTACTTC.

This chain links TRBV5-4 with TRBJ2-5; TRBD2 aligns across 8 bases. The CDR3 contains 15 residues. Germline V CDR1 and CDR2: SGHNT, YYREEE (reference sequence). V trimming: 0 bases; J trimming: 5 bases; junction bases outside the gene matches: 6. The CDR3 DNA reads as TGTGCCAGCAGCTTGGCGGTCGGGGGGGCGGAGACCCAGTACTTC. Residues: CASSLAVGGAETQYF.

A few counts support this clone. V gene TRBV13 combines with J gene TRBJ1-2, with unresolved D. Germline-derived CDR1 and CDR2 are PRHDT and FYEKMQ (reference sequence). V was cut by 6 bases and J by 4 bases, with 15 bases left in between. The CDR3 loop spans 14 amino acids. The CDR3, as DNA: TGTGCCAGCAGAGACGCCCGGTCGCGCTATGGCTACACCTTC. This sequence encodes CASRDARSRYGYTF.

The CDR3 DNA reads TGCGCCAGCAGCCAATCGGCGAGGGGTGCGAACACTGAAGCTTTCTTT. This sequence encodes CASSQSARGANTEAFF. The chain couples TRBV4-1 to TRBJ1-1; perhaps TRBD1 as D (5 bases). The CDR3 has 16 residues. The V and J ends lost 2 bases and 1 base respectively, with 14 bases between them. CDR1 is MGHRA, CDR2 YSYEKL, per germline.